The rows below give T cell receptor beta chains drawn from one sample of a study of hypomethylating agent response in myelodysplastic syndrome. Sequencing used immunoSEQ multiplex PCR; TCRdb keeps in-frame clones, though not all of them. The table has more than 2,500 clones, roughly 84% seen once. The input for sequencing was bone marrow, taken before or after starting hypomethylating agent treatment for myelodysplastic syndrome (not recorded which). Receptor source: a human donor with myelodysplastic syndrome. Each CDR3 is given with its conserved first and last residue. The D gene is left open where the match is weak. Clone size, where shown, is once, few, many, or a class for clones that have expanded.

TRBD2,once,TRBV7-7,TRBJ2-2,CASSLGASGGPNTGELFF,TGTGCCAGCAGCTTAGGAGCTAGCGGGGGCCCGAACACCGGGGAGCTGTTTTTT
TRBD2,NA,TRBV11-3,TRBJ2-1,CASSQGGGRADEQFF,TGTGCCAGCAGCCAGGGAGGCGGGAGGGCCGATGAGCAGTTCTTC
TRBD1,NA,TRBV18,TRBJ2-2,CASSSQGPGELFF,TGTGCCAGCTCGTCACAGGGGCCCGGGGAGCTGTTTTTT
NA,NA,TRBV28,TRBJ1-2,CASSTAPTAYGYTF,TGTGCCAGCAGTACTGCCCCGACAGCCTATGGCTACACCTTC
NA,NA,TRBV10-3,TRBJ2-7,CAISEPKEEESSYEQYF,TGTGCCATCAGTGAGCCCAAAGAGGAAGAGAGCTCCTACGAGCAGTACTTC
NA,NA,TRBV9,TRBJ1-2,CASSGSGGGYTF,TGTGCCAGCAGCGGGTCGGGAGGGGGCTACACCTTC
NA,NA,TRBV6-1,TRBJ2-7,CASSESRYEQYF,TGTGCCAGCAGTGAATCTAGGTACGAGCAGTACTTC
TRBD2,NA,TRBV27,TRBJ2-3,CASSSSGGVDTQYF,TGTGCCAGCAGTTCAAGCGGGGGTGTGGATACGCAGTATTTT
NA,NA,TRBV7-8,TRBJ1-3,CASSLGPSSGNTIYF,TGTGCCAGCAGCTTAGGACCGAGCTCTGGAAACACCATATATTTT
NA,NA,TRBV6-5,TRBJ2-7,CASSRRGISYEQYF,TGTGCCAGCAGCCGAAGGGGGATTTCCTACGAGCAGTACTTC
NA,NA,TRBV6-5,TRBJ2-1,CASSPRRGRVARFF,TGTGCCAGCAGTCCTCGACGGGGACGGGTAGCAAGGTTCTTC
TRBD2,NA,TRBV5-1,TRBJ2-1,CASSLTGGQPGGSNEQFF,TGCGCCAGCAGCTTGACGGGTGGCCAACCGGGGGGGAGCAATGAGCAGTTCTTC
NA,NA,TRBV10-3,TRBJ2-1,CAISGLYNEQFF,TGTGCCATCAGCGGACTATACAATGAGCAGTTCTTC
NA,NA,TRBV15,TRBJ1-1,CATSRVPLVGTEAFF,TGTGCCACCAGCAGGGTCCCTTTGGTGGGCACTGAAGCTTTCTTT
NA,NA,TRBV11-2,TRBJ2-7,CASSLNSYEQYF,TGTGCCAGCAGCTTAAACTCCTACGAGCAGTACTTC
NA,NA,TRBV14,TRBJ1-4,CASSPYFPGGGIKEKLFF,TGTGCCAGCAGCCCCTACTTCCCGGGAGGGGGGATCAAGGAAAAACTGTTTTTT
TRBD1,once,TRBV5-1,TRBJ1-1,CASSSLTGGNTEAFF,TGCGCCAGCAGCTCCTTGACAGGGGGTAACACTGAAGCTTTCTTT
TRBD2,NA,TRBV7-2,TRBJ2-1,CASRTLAGGRNEQFF,TGTGCCAGCAGAACACTAGCGGGAGGGCGTAATGAGCAGTTCTTC
TRBD1,NA,TRBV7-9,TRBJ2-2,CASSFATGVTGELFF,TGTGCCAGCAGCTTCGCGACAGGGGTCACCGGGGAGCTGTTTTTT
NA,once,TRBV4-1,TRBJ2-1,CASSPREGDNEQFF,TGCGCCAGCAGCCCCCGTGAGGGGGACAATGAGCAGTTCTTC
TRBD2,NA,TRBV6-1,TRBJ2-1,CASSRVVIAGNEQFF,TGTGCCAGCAGTCGAGTGGTAATAGCGGGAAATGAGCAGTTCTTC
NA,NA,TRBV11-2,TRBJ2-7,CASSHGGSEQYF,TGTGCCAGCAGCCATGGGGGCTCCGAGCAGTACTTC
TRBD2,NA,TRBV5-4,TRBJ2-1,CASSLDMVAGVGYNEQFF,TGTGCCAGCAGCTTGGATATGGTAGCGGGAGTCGGGTACAATGAGCAGTTCTTC
NA,NA,TRBV28,TRBJ1-2,CASSPLRTFDYGYTF,TGTGCCAGCAGTCCATTACGGACCTTCGACTATGGCTACACCTTC
TRBD2,NA,TRBV9,TRBJ2-3,CASSPTLAGGTDTQYF,TGTGCCAGCAGCCCCACACTAGCGGGGGGCACAGATACGCAGTATTTT
NA,few,TRBV11-3,TRBJ2-2,CASSPWSGELFF,TGTGCCAGCAGCCCGTGGTCCGGGGAGCTGTTTTTT
TRBD2,NA,TRBV5-8,TRBJ2-1,CASSPLSLAGGHNEQFF,TGTGCCAGCAGCCCGTTGTCCCTAGCGGGAGGGCACAATGAGCAGTTCTTC
NA,NA,TRBV19,TRBJ2-1,CASSIQGVENEQFF,TGTGCCAGTAGTATCCAGGGAGTTGAGAATGAGCAGTTCTTC
NA,NA,TRBV9,TRBJ1-1,CASSVLGGNTEAFF,TGTGCCAGCAGCGTACTGGGAGGGAACACTGAAGCTTTCTTT
NA,NA,TRBV28,TRBJ2-1,CASLKRVYNEQFF,TGTGCCAGTTTGAAAAGAGTTTACAATGAGCAGTTCTTC
NA,NA,TRBV28,TRBJ2-7,CASSLWGGDRPYEQYF,TGTGCCAGCAGTTTATGGGGGGGGGACAGGCCTTACGAGCAGTACTTC
NA,NA,TRBV7-8,TRBJ2-5,CASSLESGRARETQYF,TGTGCCAGCAGCTTGGAGTCAGGACGGGCGAGGGAGACCCAGTACTTC
NA,NA,TRBV27,TRBJ1-2,CASSLEGNYGYTF,TGTGCCAGCAGTTTAGAGGGCAACTATGGCTACACCTTC
NA,NA,TRBV29-1,TRBJ1-1,CSVVGQMNTEAFF,TGCAGCGTTGTAGGCCAGATGAACACTGAAGCTTTCTTT
NA,NA,TRBV9,TRBJ2-1,CASSDGPYNEQFF,TGTGCCAGCAGCGACGGCCCTTACAATGAGCAGTTCTTC
TRBD1,NA,TRBV7-8,TRBJ2-5,CASSFPQGSVGQETQYF,TGTGCCAGCAGCTTTCCACAGGGGAGTGTAGGCCAAGAGACCCAGTACTTC
NA,NA,TRBV13,TRBJ1-6,CASKSEASNSPLHF,TGTGCCAGCAAGAGCGAGGCTTCCAATTCACCCCTCCACTTT
NA,NA,TRBV27,TRBJ1-1,CASTRGRNTEAFF,TGTGCCAGCACGAGGGGACGGAACACTGAAGCTTTCTTT
TRBD1,NA,TRBV7-9,TRBJ1-2,CASSTGTVYGYTF,TGTGCCAGCAGCACCGGGACAGTGTATGGCTACACCTTC
TRBD1,once,TRBV7-9,TRBJ2-1,CASSLADRARNEQFF,TGTGCCAGCAGCTTAGCTGACAGGGCCCGCAATGAGCAGTTCTTC
TRBD1,NA,TRBV7-9,TRBJ1-5,CASSLGDRAGEPQHF,TGTGCCAGCAGCTTAGGAGACAGGGCAGGTGAGCCCCAGCATTTT